These T cell receptor beta chains were read from a single sample in a study of T cells in Graves' hyperthyroidism and ophthalmopathy. TCRdb recomputed calls from the multiplex PCR reads with MiXCR, one row per CDR3 protein. Among 550,000 to 700,000 distinct CDR3 sequences listed, roughly 14% were seen once. Sequencing was carried out using blood. These receptors were taken from a woman aged 35 to 49 with Graves' ophthalmopathy. CDR3s include the opening cysteine and the closing phenylalanine or tryptophan. D genes are given only for firm matches. Not every row has a clone size; where given, it reads once, few, many or a size class.

D	J	size	V	CDR3	DNA
NA	TRBJ1-2	many	TRBV12-3/TRBV12-4	CASGRGGYGYTF	TGTGCCAGTGGAAGGGGGGGCTATGGCTACACCTTC
TRBD2	TRBJ2-5	many	TRBV7-3	CASSQTSGRRETQYF	TGTGCCAGCAGCCAAACTAGCGGGAGAAGAGAGACCCAGTACTTC
NA	TRBJ1-2	few	TRBV10-3	CAISESLQNGYTF	TGTGCCATCAGTGAGTCGCTACAGAATGGCTACACCTTC
NA	TRBJ2-5	many	TRBV12-3/TRBV12-4	CASSVRVLQETQYF	TGTGCCAGCAGTGTCAGGGTCCTACAAGAGACCCAGTACTTC
NA	TRBJ2-7	NA	TRBV2	CASSEVGGRGSYEQYF	TGTGCCAGCAGTGAAGTGGGGGGGCGCGGCTCCTACGAGCAGTACTTC
NA	TRBJ1-1	NA	TRBV11-2	CASSLRQGLSGTEAFF	TGTGCCAGCAGCTTACGGCAGGGGCTGTCGGGAACTGAAGCTTTCTTT
NA	TRBJ1-3	NA	TRBV30	CAWSLTGAYGNTIYF	TGTGCCTGGAGCCTCACGGGGGCCTATGGAAACACCATATATTTT
NA	TRBJ2-7	NA	TRBV2	CAGLDPIDSYEQYF	TGTGCCGGACTGGATCCGATTGACTCCTACGAGCAGTACTTC
NA	TRBJ2-5	NA	TRBV4-1	CASSQGPIGGNQETQYF	TGCGCCAGCAGCCAAGGCCCTATCGGGGGCAACCAAGAGACCCAGTACTTC
TRBD1	TRBJ2-7	many	TRBV7-2	CASSSSGQGAYEQYF	TGTGCCAGCAGCTCCTCGGGACAGGGGGCCTACGAGCAGTACTTC
NA	TRBJ1-1	few	TRBV12-5	CASGLVLGRGYTEAFF	TGTGCTAGTGGTTTGGTACTGGGCAGGGGTTACACTGAAGCTTTCTTT
NA	TRBJ1-2	many	TRBV7-2	CASSLNANYGYTF	TGTGCCAGCAGCTTAAATGCTAACTATGGCTACACCTTC
NA	TRBJ2-2	few	TRBV29-1	CSVADPGELFF	TGCAGCGTTGCAGATCCCGGGGAGCTGTTTTTT
NA	TRBJ1-2	many	TRBV6-5	CASSYGDGGYGYTF	TGTGCCAGCAGTTACGGGGACGGTGGTTATGGCTACACCTTC
NA	TRBJ1-2	many	TRBV29-1	CSVEGAGRDYGYTF	TGCAGCGTTGAAGGAGCAGGGCGTGACTATGGCTACACCTTC
TRBD1	TRBJ1-5	NA	TRBV4-1	CASSQEDRAYSNQPQHF	TGCGCCAGCAGCCAAGAGGACAGGGCTTATAGCAATCAGCCCCAGCATTTT
TRBD2	TRBJ2-2	NA	TRBV19	CASSSGTSGRGSRGTGELFF	TGTGCCAGTAGTTCAGGGACTAGCGGGAGGGGATCACGGGGCACCGGGGAGCTGTTTTTT
TRBD2	TRBJ2-7	few	TRBV20-1	CSARDRSGTSGSYYEQYF	TGCAGTGCTAGAGATCGGTCCGGGACTAGCGGGAGCTACTACGAGCAGTACTTC